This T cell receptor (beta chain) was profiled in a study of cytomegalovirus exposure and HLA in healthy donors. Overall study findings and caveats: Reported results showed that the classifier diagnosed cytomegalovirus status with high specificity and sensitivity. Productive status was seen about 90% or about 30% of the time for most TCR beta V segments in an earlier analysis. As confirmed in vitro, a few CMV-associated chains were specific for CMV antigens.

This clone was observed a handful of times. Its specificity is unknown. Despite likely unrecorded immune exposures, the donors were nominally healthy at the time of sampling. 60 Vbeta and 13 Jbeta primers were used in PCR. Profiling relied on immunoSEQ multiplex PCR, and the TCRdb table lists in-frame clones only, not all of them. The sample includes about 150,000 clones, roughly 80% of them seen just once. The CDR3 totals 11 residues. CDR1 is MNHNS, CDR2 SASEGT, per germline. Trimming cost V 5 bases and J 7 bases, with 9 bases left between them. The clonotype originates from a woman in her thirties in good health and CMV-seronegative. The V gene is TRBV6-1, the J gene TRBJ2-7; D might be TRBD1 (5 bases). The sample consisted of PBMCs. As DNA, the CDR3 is TGTGCCAGCAGTCAGGGCCGTGAGCAGTACTTC. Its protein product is CASSQGREQYF.